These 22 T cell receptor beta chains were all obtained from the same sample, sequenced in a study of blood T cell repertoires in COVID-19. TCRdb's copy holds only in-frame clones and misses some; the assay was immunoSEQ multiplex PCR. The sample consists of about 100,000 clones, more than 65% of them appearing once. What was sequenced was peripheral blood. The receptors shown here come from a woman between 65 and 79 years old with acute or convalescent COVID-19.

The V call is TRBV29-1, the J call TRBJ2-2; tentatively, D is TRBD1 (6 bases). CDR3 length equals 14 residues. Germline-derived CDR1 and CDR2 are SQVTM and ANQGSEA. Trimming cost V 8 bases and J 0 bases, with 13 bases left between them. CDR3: CSHGEGANTGELFF. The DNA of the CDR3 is TGCAGCCACGGAGAGGGGGCGAACACCGGGGAGCTGTTTTTT.

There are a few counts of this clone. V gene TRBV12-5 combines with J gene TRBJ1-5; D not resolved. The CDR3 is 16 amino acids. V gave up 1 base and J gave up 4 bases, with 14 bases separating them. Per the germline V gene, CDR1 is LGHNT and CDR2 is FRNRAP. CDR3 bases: TGTGCTAGTGGTTTGGAGGTCGCGGGTGCAAATCAGCCCCAGCATTTT. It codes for CASGLEVAGANQPQHF. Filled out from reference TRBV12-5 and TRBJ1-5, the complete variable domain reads DARVTQTPRHKVTEMGQEVTMRCQPILGHNTVFWYRQTMMQGLELLAYFRNRAPLDDSGMPKDRFSAEMPDATLATLKIQPSEPRDSAVYFCASGLEVAGANQPQHFGDGTRLSIL.

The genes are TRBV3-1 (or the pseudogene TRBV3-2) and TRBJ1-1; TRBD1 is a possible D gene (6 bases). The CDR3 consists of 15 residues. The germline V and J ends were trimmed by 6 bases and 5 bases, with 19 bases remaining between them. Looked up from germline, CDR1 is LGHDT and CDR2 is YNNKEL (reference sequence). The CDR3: CASRLLTGSSTEAFF. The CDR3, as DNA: TGTGCCAGCAGACTGTTGACAGGCTCCTCGACTGAAGCTTTCTTT.

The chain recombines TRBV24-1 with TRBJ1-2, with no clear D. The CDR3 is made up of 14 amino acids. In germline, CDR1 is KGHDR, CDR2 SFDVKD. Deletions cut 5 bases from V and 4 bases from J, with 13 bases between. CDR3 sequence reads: CATSGAAGSYGYTF. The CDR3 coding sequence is TGTGCCACCAGTGGGGCGGCCGGGAGCTATGGCTACACCTTC.

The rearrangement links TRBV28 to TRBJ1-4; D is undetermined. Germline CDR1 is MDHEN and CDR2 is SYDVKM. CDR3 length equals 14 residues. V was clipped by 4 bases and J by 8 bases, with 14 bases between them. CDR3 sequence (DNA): TGTGCCAGCAGTTCGCCGGAGGAGCGAGAAAAACTGTTTTTT. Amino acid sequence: CASSSPEEREKLFF.

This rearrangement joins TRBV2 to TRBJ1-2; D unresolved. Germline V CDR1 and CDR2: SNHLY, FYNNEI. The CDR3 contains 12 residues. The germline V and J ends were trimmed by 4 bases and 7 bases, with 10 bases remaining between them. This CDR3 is CASSVTTGGYTF. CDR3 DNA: TGTGCCAGCAGTGTAACTACCGGTGGCTACACCTTC.

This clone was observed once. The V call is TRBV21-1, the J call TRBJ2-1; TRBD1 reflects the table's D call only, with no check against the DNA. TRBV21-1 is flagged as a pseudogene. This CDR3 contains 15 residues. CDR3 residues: CASSKEGTGVNEQFF. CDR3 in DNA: TGTGCCAGCAGCAAAGAGGGGACAGGGGTCAATGAGCAGTTCTTC.

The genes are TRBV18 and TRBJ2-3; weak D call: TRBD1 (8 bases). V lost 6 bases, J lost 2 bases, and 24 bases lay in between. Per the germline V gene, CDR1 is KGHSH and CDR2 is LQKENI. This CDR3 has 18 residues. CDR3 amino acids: CASSFPGGGGGLTDTQYF. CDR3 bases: TGTGCCAGCTCTTTCCCAGGGGGCGGCGGGGGACTCACAGATACGCAGTATTTT.

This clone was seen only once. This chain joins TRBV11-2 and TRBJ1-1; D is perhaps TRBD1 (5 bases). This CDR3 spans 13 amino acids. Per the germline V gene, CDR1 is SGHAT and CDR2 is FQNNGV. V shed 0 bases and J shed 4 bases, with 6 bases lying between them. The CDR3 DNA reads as TGTGCCAGCAGCTTAGACAGGGCCACTGAAGCTTTCTTT. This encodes CASSLDRATEAFF.

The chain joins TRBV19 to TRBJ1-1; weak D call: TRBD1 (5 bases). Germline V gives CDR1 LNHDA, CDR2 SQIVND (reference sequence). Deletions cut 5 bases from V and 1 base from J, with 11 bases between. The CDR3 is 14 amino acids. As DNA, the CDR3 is TGTGCCAGTAGTCTGACAGCCGCGAACACTGAAGCTTTCTTT. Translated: CASSLTAANTEAFF. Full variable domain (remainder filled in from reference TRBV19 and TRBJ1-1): DGGITQSPKYLFRKEGQNVTLSCEQNLNHDAMYWYRQDPGQGLRLIYYSQIVNDFQKGDIAEGYSVSREKKESFPLTVTSAQKNPTAFYLCASSLTAANTEAFFGQGTRLTVV.

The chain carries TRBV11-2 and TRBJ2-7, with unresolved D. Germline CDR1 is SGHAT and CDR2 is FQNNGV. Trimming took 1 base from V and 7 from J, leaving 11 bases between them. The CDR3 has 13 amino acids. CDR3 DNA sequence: TGTGCCAGCAGCTTAGGCCAGCTAGGAGAGCAGTACGTC. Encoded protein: CASSLGQLGEQYV.

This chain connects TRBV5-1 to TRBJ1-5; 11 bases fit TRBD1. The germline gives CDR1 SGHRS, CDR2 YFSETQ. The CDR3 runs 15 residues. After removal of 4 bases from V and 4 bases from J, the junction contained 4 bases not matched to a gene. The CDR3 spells CASSTGQGDNQPQHF. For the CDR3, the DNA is TGCGCCAGCAGCACGGGACAGGGGGATAATCAGCCCCAGCATTTT.

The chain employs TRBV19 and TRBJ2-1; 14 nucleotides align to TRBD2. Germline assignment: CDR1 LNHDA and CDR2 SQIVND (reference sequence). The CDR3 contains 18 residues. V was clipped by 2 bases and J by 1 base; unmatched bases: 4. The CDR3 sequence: CASSIRTSGGISYNEQFF. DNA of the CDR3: TGTGCCAGTAGTATAAGGACTAGCGGGGGGATTTCCTACAATGAGCAGTTCTTC.

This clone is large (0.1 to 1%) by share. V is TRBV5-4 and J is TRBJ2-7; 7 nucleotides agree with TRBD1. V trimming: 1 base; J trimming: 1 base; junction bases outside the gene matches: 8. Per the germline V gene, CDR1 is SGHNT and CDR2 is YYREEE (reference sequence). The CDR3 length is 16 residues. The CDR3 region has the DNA TGTGCCAGCAGCTTGCCCCCCGACAGGGCATCCTACGAGCAGTACTTC. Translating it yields CASSLPPDRASYEQYF. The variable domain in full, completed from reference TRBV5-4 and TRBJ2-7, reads ETGVTQSPTHLIKTRGQQVTLRCSSQSGHNTVSWYQQALGQGPQFIFQYYREEENGRGNFPPRFSGLQFPNYSSELNVNALELDDSALYLCASSLPPDRASYEQYFGPGTRLTVT.

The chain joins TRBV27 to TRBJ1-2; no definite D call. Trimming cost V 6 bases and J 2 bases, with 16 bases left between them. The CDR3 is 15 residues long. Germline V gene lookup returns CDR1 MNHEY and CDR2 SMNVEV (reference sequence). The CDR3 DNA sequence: TGTGCCAGCAGAGGAGCGGGCGTTCCCAACTATGGCTACACCTTC. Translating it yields CASRGAGVPNYGYTF.

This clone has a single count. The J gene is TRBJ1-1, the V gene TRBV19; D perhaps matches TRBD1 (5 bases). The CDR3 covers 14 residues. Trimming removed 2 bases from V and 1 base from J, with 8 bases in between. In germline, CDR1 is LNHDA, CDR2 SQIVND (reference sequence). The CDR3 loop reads CASSISRENTEAFF. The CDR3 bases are TGTGCCAGTAGTATAAGCAGGGAGAACACTGAAGCTTTCTTT.

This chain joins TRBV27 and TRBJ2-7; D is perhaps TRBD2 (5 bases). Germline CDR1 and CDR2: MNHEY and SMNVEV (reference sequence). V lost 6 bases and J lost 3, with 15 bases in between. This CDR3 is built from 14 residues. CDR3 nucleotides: TGTGCCAGCAGCCCTGACCGGGGATTCTACGAGCAGTACTTC. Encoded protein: CASSPDRGFYEQYF.

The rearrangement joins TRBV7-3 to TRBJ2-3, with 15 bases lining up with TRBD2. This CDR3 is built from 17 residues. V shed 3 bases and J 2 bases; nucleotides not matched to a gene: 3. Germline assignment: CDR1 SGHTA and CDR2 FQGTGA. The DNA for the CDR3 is TGTGCCAGCAGCTTCGGACTAGCGGGGGGGCCCACAGATACGCAGTATTTT. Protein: CASSFGLAGGPTDTQYF. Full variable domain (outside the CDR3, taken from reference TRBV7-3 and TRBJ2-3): GAGVSQTPSNKVTEKGKYVELRCDPISGHTALYWYRQSLGQGPEFLIYFQGTGAADDSGLPNDRFFAVRPEGSVSTLKIQRTERGDSAVYLCASSFGLAGGPTDTQYFGPGTRLTVL.

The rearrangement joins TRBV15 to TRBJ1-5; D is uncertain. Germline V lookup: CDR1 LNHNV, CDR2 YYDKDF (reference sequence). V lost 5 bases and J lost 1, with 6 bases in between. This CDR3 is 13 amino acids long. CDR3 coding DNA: TGTGCCACCAGCCTGAGAAGCAATCAGCCCCAGCATTTT. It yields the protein CATSLRSNQPQHF.

The CDR3 DNA reads as TGTGCCAGTAGCAAGGACCGGGACAGTCCATTGGAGACCCAGTACTTC. It yields the protein CASSKDRDSPLETQYF. V gene TRBV19 combines with J gene TRBJ2-5; TRBD1 matches at 7 bases. The CDR3 spans 16 residues. Losses at the gene ends were 6 bases for V and 5 bases for J; bases not matched to a gene: 15. The germline gives CDR1 LNHDA, CDR2 SQIVND (reference sequence).

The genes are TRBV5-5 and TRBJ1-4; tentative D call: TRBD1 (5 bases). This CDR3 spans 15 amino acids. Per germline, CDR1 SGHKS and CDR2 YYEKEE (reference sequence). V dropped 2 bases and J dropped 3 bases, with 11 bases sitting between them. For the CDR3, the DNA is TGTGCCAGCAGCTTTCGGGGGAGGTCTAATGAAAAACTGTTTTTT. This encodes CASSFRGRSNEKLFF.

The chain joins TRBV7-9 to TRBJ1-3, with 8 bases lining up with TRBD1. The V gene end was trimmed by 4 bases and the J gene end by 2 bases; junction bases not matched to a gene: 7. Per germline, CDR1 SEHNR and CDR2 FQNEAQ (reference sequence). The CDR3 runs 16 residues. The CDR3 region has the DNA TGTGCCAGCAGCTCAACCGGGACAGGTCCTGGAAACACCATATATTTT. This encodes CASSSTGTGPGNTIYF.